These T cell receptor beta chains were read from a single sample in a study of technical replicates of blood from four donors. The data were produced by immunoSEQ multiplex PCR, yet TCRdb's version contains in-frame clones alone and is incomplete. The sample holds about 73,000 clones, 93% seen once. Specimen: T cells isolated from PBMCs. The source is a human donor in good health. Each CDR3 is given without its conserved first and last residue.

TRBV6-1	TRBJ2-6	ASSEALRAGANVLT
TRBV5-1	TRBJ1-3	ASSLGQAIY
TRBV6-5	TRBJ2-7	ASSYSWQAGYEQY
TRBV6-6	TRBJ2-1	ASSYSQGAHEQF
TRBV6-1	TRBJ2-7	ASSDGDRVKNEQY
TRBV5-4	TRBJ2-3	AGSLSSQGRRDTQY
TRBV4-2	TRBJ1-2	ASSQDLTALYGYT
TRBV5-1	TRBJ2-6	ASSRTGGGSGANVLT
TRBV27	TRBJ1-5	ASSLFGTGYQPQH
TRBV27	TRBJ1-4	ASSQGVGEKLF
TRBV11-2	TRBJ1-4	ASSPRLGNEGEKLF
TRBV29-1	TRBJ2-7	SVAGTLYEQY
TRBV7-9	TRBJ1-6	ASSLGSGRDNSPLH
TRBV11-3	TRBJ2-6	ASSPGGSGANVLT
TRBV27	TRBJ2-7	ASSPGGPYEQY
TRBV5-5	TRBJ2-5	ASNLGGTGGWETQY
TRBV28	TRBJ1-4	ASISSGTIYFATNEKLF
TRBV9	TRBJ2-2	ASSARGTGDDLSRGTGELF
TRBV6-5	TRBJ1-4	ASSPRQSHEKLF
TRBV28	TRBJ2-4	ASSTIENLAKNIQY
TRBV28	TRBJ1-2	ASSLLHAGVGNYGYT
TRBV9	TRBJ1-5	ASSAGDSNQPQH
TRBV7-5	TRBJ1-2	VRILLTMIYGYT
TRBV2	TRBJ2-2	ASSATPPQGGTGELF
TRBV5-1	TRBJ1-3	ASSPDTAGNTIY
TRBV5-4	TRBJ2-7	ASRASGGSAYEQY
TRBV10-3	TRBJ1-1	AISERGKGTEAF
TRBV27	TRBJ1-4	ASSWTGALSEKLF
TRBV28	TRBJ2-1	ASSFPGQDVYEQF
TRBV5-1	TRBJ1-3	ASSLSTGSSSLTGNTIY
TRBV5-6	TRBJ2-7	ASSKSGTFYGFTYEQY
TRBV14	TRBJ2-1	ASSQDSGRLVEQF
TRBV19	TRBJ1-5	ASSILADSNQPQH
TRBV29-1	TRBJ2-3	SVIPNRGPYDTQY
TRBV30	TRBJ2-2	AWRLTGRARSGGELF
TRBV27	TRBJ2-7	ASSFISKGAEQY
TRBV5-6	TRBJ2-5	ASSLGLKAGEGETQY
TRBV29-1	TRBJ2-7	SVEGQVGEQY
TRBV2	TRBJ1-2	ASSDEQNLLYGYT
TRBV19	TRBJ2-7	ASSGLWTGNYEQY
TRBV18	TRBJ2-5	ASSPGVGEETQY
TRBV6-5	TRBJ1-6	ASSYDRTGSGSPLH
TRBV25-1	TRBJ1-2	ASSVPGTGGGYGYT
TRBV6-1	TRBJ2-7	ASNNLIAYEQY
TRBV6-1	TRBJ1-1	ASSDMVETEAF
TRBV10-2	TRBJ1-2	ASSEPGQVHAFSNYGYT
TRBV5-6	TRBJ1-2	ASSPGTLGGYGYT